The next 18 T cell receptor beta chains were all read from a single sample in a study of tumor-infiltrating lymphocytes in primary liver carcinoma. The researchers produced TCR beta cDNA from approximately 540 ng total RNA with a constant-region primer. Slightly modified ARM-PCR, run as three nested multiplex PCR rounds, produced the TCR beta libraries. The study ran its first two PCR rounds for roughly 11 cycles each, using TRBV1-TRBV30 forward primers and a C-beta reverse primer. TCRdb independently ran MiXCR on the multiplex PCR reads; one entry per CDR3 protein. The sample records some 120,000 distinct CDR3 sequences, 55% to 75% being singletons. The tissue used was unsorted bulk material of roughly 17-33 mg. RNA and DNA were co-extracted from it with the AllPrep DNA/RNA mini kit. Input material: liver tumor tissue from sampling region 3. Regarding subset: tumor region T3, left-lateral pole. These receptors were collected from a woman aged 55-69 years with primary liver carcinoma and hepatitis B virus infection.

Points on this clonotype: Relative to the germline gene, one junction end is altered; a read error may explain this. V and J are TRBV4-1 and TRBJ1-5, with 8 bases matching TRBD1. Germline CDR1 and CDR2: MGHRA and YSYEKL. The CDR3 totals 15 residues. The CDR3 loop reads CASSQVDRADQLQHF. DNA of the CDR3: TGCGCCAGCAGTCAGGTGGACAGGGCGGATCAGCTCCAGCATTTT.

The table lists this clonotype with a count of one. One end of the junction does not line up with germline, which may come from a read error. This chain joins TRBV5-5 and TRBJ2-5, with D possibly being TRBD2 (5 bases). The germline gives CDR1 SGHKS, CDR2 YYEKEE (reference sequence). The CDR3 runs 15 residues. Here the CDR3 DNA reads TGTGCCAGCAGCTTTGGACTCATGAACCAAGACACCCATTGCTTC. Translating gives CASSFGLMNQDTHCF. Together with reference TRBV5-5 and TRBJ2-5, the CDR3 gives the full variable domain: DAGVTQSPTHLIKTRGQQVTLRCSPISGHKSVSWYQQVLGQGPQFIFQYYEKEERGRGNFPDRFSARQFPNYSSELNVNALLLGDSALYLCASSFGLMNQDTHCFGPGTRLLVL.

The gene calls are TRBV28 and TRBJ2-1; possibly TRBD2 for D (6 bases). The germline V gene has CDR1 MDHEN and CDR2 SYDVKM. The length of the CDR3 is 12 residues. The DNA of the CDR3 is TGTGCTACGGGGGAGCTTAGGAATGAGCAGTTCTTC. Protein sequence: CATGELRNEQFF.

For this clonotype: At one boundary the junction diverges from the germline segment, which might be a read error. The chain couples TRBV4-1 to TRBJ2-1, with D tentatively TRBD2 (6 bases). This CDR3 has 15 amino acids. From germline, CDR1 is MGHRA and CDR2 YSYEKL. CDR3 in amino acids: CASSQGGANSNEQLF. CDR3 sequence (DNA): TGCGCCAGTAGCCAAGGCGGGGCGAACTCCAATGAGCAGTTATTC.

With respect to this clonotype: Just one base apart from a much larger clone, this may be a read error. The genes are TRBV28 and TRBJ1-5; no firm D call. Trimming shortened V by 3 bases and J by 3 bases, and 12 bases separated the two germline ends. Germline-derived CDR1 and CDR2 are MDHEN and SYDVKM. This CDR3 has 15 amino acids. The CDR3, as DNA: TGTGCCAGCAGTTTTAGAGGCATAGTCAATCAGCCCCAGCATTTT. This sequence encodes CASSFRGIVNQPQHF.

This clonotype has only a few counts. A much more abundant neighbour one base away suggests this may be a read error. The chain joins TRBV30 to TRBJ2-1, with D perhaps TRBD2 (5 bases). The CDR3 covers 11 residues. Germline lookup yields CDR1 GTSNPN and CDR2 SVGIG (reference sequence). The CDR3 DNA reads TGTGCCTGGAGCCGGGGAAATGAGCGGTTCTTC. Translated, it gives CAWSRGNERFF.

About this clonotype: This clone may be a read error of a much larger clone one base away. This chain connects TRBV4-1 to TRBJ2-1; D is unresolved. CDR3 length equals 17 residues. Germline V gives CDR1 MGHRA, CDR2 YSYEKL. The V end was cut by 2 bases, the J end by 7 bases, with 21 bases between. For the CDR3, the DNA is TGCGCCAGCAGCCAAAGTCTCACTATTTGGGGTGAGAATGAGCAGTTCTTC. Translation: CASSQSLTIWGENEQFF.

A note on this clonotype: The junction differs from germline at one of its ends, possibly a read error. V usage is TRBV11-2 and J usage is TRBJ2-7; 10 bases fit TRBD2. Germline loops: CDR1 SGHAT, CDR2 FQNNGV. The CDR3 loop spans 15 amino acids. The CDR3: CASCLERGGLALQYF. CDR3 DNA: TGTGCCAGCTGCTTAGAGAGGGGGGGACTAGCGTTGCAGTATTTC.

Comment on this clonotype: The junction departs from the called germline gene at one end, perhaps through a read error. V and J are TRBV12-3 or TRBV12-4 and TRBJ1-1; perhaps TRBD1 as D (5 bases). CDR3 size: 16 residues. This CDR3 reads CASSLARQPNLTEAFF. In DNA form, the CDR3 reads TGTGCCAGCAGTTTAGCGCGACAGCCGAACCTCACTGAAGCTTTCTTC.

In the case of this clonotype: The junction shows a germline mismatch at one end, possibly a read error. J is TRBJ2-3 and V is TRBV12-3 or TRBV12-4, with D perhaps given as TRBD1 or TRBD2 (6 bases each). CDR3 length: 12 residues. The CDR3 DNA follows: TGTGCCAGTAGTTGGGGGGCTATGTCGCAGTATTTT. This sequence encodes CASSWGAMSQYF.

This clonotype was seen ten or more times. CDR3 nucleotide sequence: TGTGCCAGCAGCCGTGGGGGGCAGAATCAGCCCCAGCATTTT. Translating it yields CASSRGGQNQPQHF. The chain joins TRBV14 to TRBJ1-5, with D possibly being TRBD1 (6 bases). Germline V CDR1 and CDR2: SGHDN, FVKESK. V lost 4 bases and J lost 4, with 11 bases in between. The CDR3 is 14 amino acids.

This clonotype is medium-sized. This chain uses TRBV11-2 with TRBJ2-3; D possibly matches TRBD1 or TRBD2 (5 bases each). CDR1 SGHAT and CDR2 FQNNGV come from the germline V gene. The V and J ends lost 3 bases and 9 bases respectively, with 7 bases between them. CDR3 size: 11 residues. The CDR3, as DNA: TGTGCCAGCAGCTTTGGGACGACGCAGTATTTT. Translation: CASSFGTTQYF.

This clonotype was recorded a few times. This chain links TRBV5-1 with TRBJ2-4; D perhaps matches TRBD2 (5 bases). Trimming stripped 5 bases from V and 1 base from J, with 16 bases between. The germline V gene has CDR1 SGHRS and CDR2 YFSETQ. The CDR3 extends over 16 amino acids. The CDR3: CASRLGPGDAKNIQYF. The CDR3, as DNA: TGCGCCAGCAGACTAGGCCCCGGGGATGCCAAAAACATTCAGTACTTC. The variable domain in full, completed from reference TRBV5-1 and TRBJ2-4, reads KAGVTQTPRYLIKTRGQQVTLSCSPISGHRSVSWYQQTPGQGLQFLFEYFSETQRNKGNFPGRFSGRQFSNSRSEMNVSTLELGDSALYLCASRLGPGDAKNIQYFGAGTRLSVL.

In the case of this clonotype: It is likely a read error, because the conserved phenylalanine at the end of the CDR3 is missing. Because the CDR3's place on the DNA is in doubt, the DNA is left out and the CDR3 is given as listed by TCRdb. The chain uses TRBV29-1 and TRBJ2-2. Germline values: CDR1 SQVTM, CDR2 ANQGSEA. 12 amino acids form the CDR3, both terminal residues included. CDR3 amino acids: CSAPEHTGELVL.

The rearrangement uses TRBV5-1 and TRBJ2-5, with no clear D. Trimming shortened V by 3 bases and J by 5 bases, and 23 bases separated the two germline ends. Germline lookup yields CDR1 SGHRS and CDR2 YFSETQ. The CDR3 is 17 residues long. The CDR3 here is CASSSSASAVPQETQYF. CDR3 coding DNA: TGCGCCAGCAGCTCCAGCGCGAGCGCTGTTCCTCAGGAGACCCAGTACTTC.

The rearrangement uses TRBV11-1 and TRBJ2-1; TRBD1 or TRBD2 may be the D gene (5 bases each). Deletions cut 6 bases from V and 7 bases from J, with 22 bases between. CDR1 and CDR2 (germline): SGHAT, FQDESV (reference sequence). The CDR3 contains 16 residues. CDR3 nucleotides: TGTGCCAGCAGTCAAACCGTCAGCCAATGGGGGAATGAGCAGTTCTTC. It specifies CASSQTVSQWGNEQFF.

A remark on this clonotype: Because it lacks the conserved phenylalanine or tryptophan at the end, this CDR3 is likely a read error. The DNA is left out, because the CDR3 cannot be placed on it with certainty; the CDR3 is given as TCRdb lists it. The V gene is TRBV29-1, the J gene TRBJ2-7; the table's D gene call, TRBD1, was not cross checked with the DNA. The CDR3 extends over 13 residues, inclusive of both ends. Germline CDR1 reads SQVTM; CDR2 reads ANQGSEA. This chain's CDR3 is CSVKARDHYEKYL.

In the case of this clonotype: The germline gene is not matched at one end of the junction; a read error may be the cause. V gene TRBV13 combines with J gene TRBJ2-3, with D uncertain. From germline, CDR1 is PRHDT and CDR2 FYEKMQ (reference sequence). This CDR3 is 15 amino acids long. CDR3 in amino acids: CASIKGGTHTDTQNF. CDR3 nucleotide sequence: TGTGCCAGCATAAAAGGCGGAACACACACAGATACGCAGAATTTT.